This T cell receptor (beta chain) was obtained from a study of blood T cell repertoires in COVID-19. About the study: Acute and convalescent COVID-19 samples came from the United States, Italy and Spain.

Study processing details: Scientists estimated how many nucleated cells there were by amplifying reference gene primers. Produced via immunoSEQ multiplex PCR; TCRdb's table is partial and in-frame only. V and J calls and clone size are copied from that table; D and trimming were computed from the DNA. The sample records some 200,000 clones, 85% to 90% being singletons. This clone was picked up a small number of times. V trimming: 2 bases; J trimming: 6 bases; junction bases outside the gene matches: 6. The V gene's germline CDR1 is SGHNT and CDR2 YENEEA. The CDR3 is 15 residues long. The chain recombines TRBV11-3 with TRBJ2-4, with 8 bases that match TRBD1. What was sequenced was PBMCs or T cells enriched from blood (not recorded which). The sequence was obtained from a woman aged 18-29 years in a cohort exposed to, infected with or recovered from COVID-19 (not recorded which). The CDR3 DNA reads TGTGCCAGCAGCTTACACACCGGACAGGGAAACATTCAGTACTTC. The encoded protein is CASSLHTGQGNIQYF.